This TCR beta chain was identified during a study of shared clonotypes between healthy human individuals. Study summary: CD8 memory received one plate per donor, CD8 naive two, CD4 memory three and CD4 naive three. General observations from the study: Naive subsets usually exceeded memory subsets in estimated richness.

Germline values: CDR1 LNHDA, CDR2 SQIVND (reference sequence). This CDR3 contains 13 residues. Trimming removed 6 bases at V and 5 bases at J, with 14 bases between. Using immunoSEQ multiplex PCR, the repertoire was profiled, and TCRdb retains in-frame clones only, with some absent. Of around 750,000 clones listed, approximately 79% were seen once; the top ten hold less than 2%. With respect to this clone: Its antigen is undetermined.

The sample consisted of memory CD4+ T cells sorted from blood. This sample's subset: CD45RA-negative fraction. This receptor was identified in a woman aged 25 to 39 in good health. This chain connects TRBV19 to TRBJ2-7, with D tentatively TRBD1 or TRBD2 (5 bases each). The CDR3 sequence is CASRFRDRHEQYF. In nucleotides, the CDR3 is TGTGCCAGTAGGTTCCGGGACCGTCACGAGCAGTACTTC.